This T cell receptor beta chain comes out of a study of blood T cell repertoires in COVID-19. Whole-study context: COVID-19 samples from acute and convalescent phases originated in the United States, Italy and Spain.

Generated by immunoSEQ multiplex PCR, the TCRdb table keeps only in-frame clones and is missing some. The sample gives some 220,000 clones, 70% to 90% of which show up once; 9.5% to 15% is in the top ten. This sequence originates from a young woman who had recovered from COVID-19. Sequencing used peripheral blood.

The CDR3 DNA is TGCGCCAGCAGCCAAGTGACTGGGACAGGGGGCTTCCACGAGCAGTACTTC. Encoded protein: CASSQVTGTGGFHEQYF. The chain combines TRBV4-1 with TRBJ2-7; 12 positions agree with TRBD1. V shed 1 base and J 5 bases; nucleotides not matched to a gene: 9. The CDR3 sequence is 17 residues long. Per the germline V gene, CDR1 is MGHRA and CDR2 is YSYEKL.